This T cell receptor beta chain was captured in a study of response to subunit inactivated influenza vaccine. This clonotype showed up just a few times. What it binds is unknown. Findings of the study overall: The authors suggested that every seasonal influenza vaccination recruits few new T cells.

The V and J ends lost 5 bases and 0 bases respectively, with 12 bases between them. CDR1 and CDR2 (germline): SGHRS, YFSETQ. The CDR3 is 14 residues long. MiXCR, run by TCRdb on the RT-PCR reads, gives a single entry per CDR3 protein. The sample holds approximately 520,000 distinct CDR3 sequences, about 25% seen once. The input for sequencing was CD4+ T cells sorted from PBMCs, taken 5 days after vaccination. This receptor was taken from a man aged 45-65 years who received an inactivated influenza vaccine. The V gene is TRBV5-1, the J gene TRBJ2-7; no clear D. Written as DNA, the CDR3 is TGCGCCAGCAGAGTTACAGAATTCTCCTACGAGCAGTACTTC. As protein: CASRVTEFSYEQYF.